The rows below give T cell receptor beta chains drawn from one sample of a study of shared T cell receptors in the human thymus. Assay used: immunoSEQ multiplex PCR; TCRdb lists only in-frame clones, some missing. The sample consists of some 660,000 clones, about 87% of them appearing once. The same data also went into a second study, on human thymus T cells.

The specimen was thymocytes. Receptors were obtained from a boy less than two years old with a congenital heart defect. Both conserved end residues are part of each CDR3. The order of the fields is V gene, J gene, CDR3 protein.

TRBV7-9	TRBJ2-1	CASTPRSGSYNEQFF
TRBV9	TRBJ2-7	CASSATGDHHFYEQYF
TRBV28	TRBJ1-5	CASSLWGTGNQPQHF
TRBV5-6	TRBJ2-1	CASSLSGGASSVQFF
TRBV5-1	TRBJ2-3	CASSSVLEAGGISTDTQYF
TRBV4-1	TRBJ2-7	CASSHPGLAGANYEQYF
TRBV28	TRBJ2-7	CASSLAQGARYEQYF
TRBV5-1	TRBJ1-4	CASSLPGGGNEKLFF
TRBV25-1	TRBJ2-5	CASSEPDRDSTQETQYF
TRBV15	TRBJ2-1	CATRFTSGGQNEQFF
TRBV10-3	TRBJ1-4	CAISESRATVGSNEKLFF
TRBV12-5	TRBJ2-3	CASGLRNSPGVIDTDTQYF
TRBV7-6	TRBJ2-7	CASSSTGGEQYF
TRBV4-3	TRBJ2-2	CAREGRQGFNTGELFF
TRBV12-2	TRBJ2-6	CASRLALKGQGLRSSGANVLTF
TRBV4-3	TRBJ2-3	CASSKGLAGGQSTDTQYF
TRBV7-8	TRBJ2-7	CASSLGTAAYEQYF
TRBV7-3	TRBJ2-1	CASSLKGGGRNEQFF
TRBV5-1	TRBJ2-7	CASSAETERAYEQYF
TRBV7-5	TRBJ1-4	CARSLDRTGSNEKLFF
TRBV28	TRBJ2-4	CASSFMILTPRYF
TRBV6-6	TRBJ1-4	CASTELSGATNEKLFF
TRBV25-1	TRBJ2-5	CATELLAGGGQETQYF
TRBV6-5	TRBJ1-2	CASSSRQGRGYGYTF
TRBV28	TRBJ1-1	CASSLPQAGQANTEAFF
TRBV7-9	TRBJ1-2	CASTQGNGYTF
TRBV12-5	TRBJ2-1	CASGSASLAGDYNEQFF
TRBV11-2	TRBJ2-7	CASSLTRAGLVYEQYF
TRBV5-1	TRBJ2-1	CASMGRQLNEQFF
TRBV18	TRBJ2-2	CASSPGTRFNTGELFF
TRBV27	TRBJ1-1	CASSWGQGNTEAFF
TRBV9	TRBJ2-5	CASSAPRTGGLVETQYF
TRBV28	TRBJ1-1	CASSLTPLRYTEAFF
TRBV5-4	TRBJ2-7	CASSSSSGTAWYEQYF
TRBV25-1	TRBJ2-7	CASSFIPTPGQGYEQYF
TRBV9	TRBJ2-3	CASSGAGGRTDTQYF
TRBV28	TRBJ1-2	CATISGGQTATNYGYTF
TRBV5-1	TRBJ2-6	CASSPVGGGFPSGANVLTF
TRBV6-4	TRBJ2-2	CASRRLAGGNTGELFF
TRBV19	TRBJ2-2	CASRGGTGNTGELFF
TRBV7-9	TRBJ1-4	CASSRDSLNEKLFF
TRBV27	TRBJ2-1	CASKLAGVYNEQFF
TRBV9	TRBJ2-1	CASSFSSIRPNEQFF
TRBV15	TRBJ1-5	CATSRLGTGDVGKDQPQHF
TRBV23-1	TRBJ2-7	CASSHILSGGSYEQYF
TRBV2	TRBJ1-1	CATLPSGREELSTEAFF